The 30 T cell receptor beta chains in this list originate from one sample, sequenced in a study of quantifying T cell responses using KT2 cells. About the study: Reverse transcription used primers in the TCR alpha and beta constant regions.

Each cDNA got a UMI-containing oligo ligated at its 3' end. First-round PCR used roughly 4 cycles and beta primers RC1.1 and RC1.2 covering TRBC1 and TRBC2. Each CDR3 protein is one row after TCRdb ran MiXCR on the UMI-ligation and nested PCR reads. The data contain approximately 41,000 distinct CDR3 sequences, more than 15% of them singletons. Sequencing input: PBMCs spiked with cells of the T cell clone KT2. Source of these receptors: a human donor.

This clonotype has just a few counts. This chain joins TRBV12-3 or TRBV12-4 and TRBJ2-7; 8 bases are shared with TRBD1. Germline trimming cut 8 bases from V and 7 bases from J; bases unmatched to any gene: 10. The CDR3 consists of 13 residues. The CDR3 region is CASDSTGGREQYF. The CDR3 DNA sequence: TGTGCCAGCGACTCAACAGGGGGGAGAGAGCAGTACTTC.

The chain uses TRBV30 and TRBJ2-1; TRBD2 aligns across 7 bases. J gave up 8 bases and V 2 bases, and 12 bases lay outside the gene matches. This CDR3 spans 15 amino acids. The germline gives CDR1 GTSNPN, CDR2 SVGIG (reference sequence). In nucleotides, the CDR3 is TGTGCCTGGAGTCGAGGACTAGGAAGGTACGATGAGCAGTTCTTC. Residues: CAWSRGLGRYDEQFF.

The J gene is TRBJ2-1, the V gene TRBV5-1; D unresolved. Germline CDR1 is SGHRS and CDR2 is YFSETQ. V gave up 4 bases and J gave up 7 bases, with 15 bases separating them. The CDR3 extends over 14 amino acids. In DNA form, the CDR3 reads TGCGCCAGCAGCCTCCAGATCCGTGGAAATGAGCAGTTCTTC. Protein: CASSLQIRGNEQFF.

The rearrangement uses TRBV2 and TRBJ1-5; the D is unclear. CDR1 is SNHLY, CDR2 FYNNEI, per germline. This CDR3 comprises 14 residues. V dropped 7 bases and J dropped 4 bases, with 14 bases sitting between them. In DNA form, the CDR3 reads TGTGCCAGCACCCTCGAAAGAGGGAATCAGCCCCAGCATTTT. It yields the protein CASTLERGNQPQHF. Based on the CDR3 plus reference TRBV2 and TRBJ1-5, the full variable domain is EPEVTQTPSHQVTQMGQEVILRCVPISNHLYFYWYRQILGQKVEFLVSFYNNEISEKSEIFDDQFSVERPDGSNFTLKIRSTKLEDSAMYFCASTLERGNQPQHFGDGTRLSIL.

This clonotype turned up a few times. The chain carries TRBV5-1 and TRBJ2-5; 8 nucleotides align to TRBD2. Germline V gene data show CDR1 as SGHRS and CDR2 as YFSETQ. This CDR3 is built from 14 residues. Losses at the gene ends were 1 base for V and 1 base for J; bases not matched to a gene: 0. This CDR3 is CASSLTSGQETQYF. DNA for the CDR3: TGCGCCAGCAGCTTGACTAGCGGCCAAGAGACCCAGTACTTC.

This chain joins TRBV5-4 and TRBJ2-1; 11 nucleotides match TRBD2. Unmatched junction bases numbered 7, after V lost 3 bases and J lost 8 bases. The CDR3 loop spans 15 amino acids. Per germline, CDR1 SGHNT and CDR2 YYREEE (reference sequence). CDR3 amino acids: CASSSETSGAYEQFF. CDR3 in DNA: TGTGCCAGCAGCTCCGAGACTAGCGGGGCATATGAGCAGTTCTTC.

This clonotype appeared a few times. V gene TRBV4-3 combines with J gene TRBJ2-7, with 7 bases identical to TRBD1. This CDR3 is 15 amino acids long. Germline CDR1 and CDR2: LGHNA and YSLEER. The V gene end was trimmed by 0 bases and the J gene end by 0 bases; junction bases not matched to a gene: 2. The CDR3 coding sequence is TGCGCCAGCAGCCAAGATGGACAGGCCTCCTACGAGCAGTACTTC. Translating it yields CASSQDGQASYEQYF.

In this sample, this clonotype turned up a few times. The rearrangement uses TRBV9 and TRBJ1-1; D not resolved. Trimming took 0 bases from V and 4 from J, leaving 10 bases between them. CDR1 and CDR2 (germline): SGDLS, YYNGEE. The CDR3 runs to 14 residues. CDR3 sequence: CASSVGLAGTEAFF. In DNA form, the CDR3 reads TGTGCCAGCAGCGTAGGGCTGGCTGGCACTGAAGCTTTCTTT.

There are a few counts of this clonotype. CDR3 residues: CASSFSFELTYEQYF. CDR3 DNA sequence: TGTGCCAGCAGTTTCTCCTTCGAACTAACCTACGAGCAGTACTTC. V gene TRBV28 combines with J gene TRBJ2-7; D not resolved. This CDR3 contains 15 residues. In germline, CDR1 is MDHEN, CDR2 SYDVKM. V lost 3 bases and J lost 2, with 14 bases in between.

A few counts support this clonotype. The gene calls are TRBV9 and TRBJ2-1, with D uncertain. The CDR3 consists of 15 residues. The germline V and J ends were trimmed by 3 bases and 0 bases, with 10 bases remaining between them. CDR1 SGDLS and CDR2 YYNGEE come from the germline V gene. The CDR3 bases are TGTGCCAGCAGCGCGGTACCGAGCTCCTACAATGAGCAGTTCTTC. Protein: CASSAVPSSYNEQFF.

The V call is TRBV6-2 or TRBV6-3, the J call TRBJ1-2; 7 positions match TRBD1. Germline V lookup: CDR1 MNHEY, CDR2 SVGEGT. The V gene end was trimmed by 6 bases and the J gene end by 3 bases; junction bases not matched to a gene: 4. The CDR3 has 13 residues. CDR3 in amino acids: CASSPTGDYGYTF. The CDR3, as DNA: TGTGCCAGCAGCCCTACAGGGGACTATGGCTACACCTTC.

This clonotype was observed a few times. The chain couples TRBV30 to TRBJ2-3, with no clear D. CDR1 is GTSNPN and CDR2 is SVGIG in the germline V gene (reference sequence). The V and J ends lost 1 base and 5 bases respectively, with 7 bases between them. The CDR3 sequence is 12 residues long. CDR3 sequence: CAWSGTKDTQYF. The CDR3 coding sequence is TGTGCCTGGAGTGGGACGAAAGATACGCAGTATTTT.

The table lists this clonotype with a few counts. The genes are TRBV6-2 or TRBV6-3 and TRBJ1-2, with 7 bases matching TRBD1. The germline gives CDR1 MNHEY, CDR2 SVGEGT. Trimming cost V 7 bases and J 3 bases; bases outside gene matches: 8. The CDR3 has 14 residues. The CDR3 spells CASTYRGKDYGYTF. The CDR3 nucleotides are TGTGCCAGCACCTACAGGGGAAAGGACTATGGCTACACCTTC.

The rearrangement links TRBV7-2 to TRBJ2-4, with 7 bases identical to TRBD2. V shed 1 base and J 7 bases; nucleotides not matched to a gene: 7. The germline gives CDR1 SGHTA, CDR2 FQGNSA. CDR3 length: 15 residues. CDR3 in amino acids: CASSLGGGTGNIQYF. The CDR3 DNA is TGTGCCAGCAGCTTAGGGGGGGGGACCGGGAACATTCAGTACTTC.

This clonotype has a handful of counts. This chain links TRBV12-5 with TRBJ2-7, with TRBD1 identical over 8 bases. V dropped 9 bases and J dropped 5; count of bases not matched to a gene: 6. The V gene's germline CDR1 is LGHNT and CDR2 FRNRAP. The length of the CDR3 is 12 residues. The CDR3 coding sequence is TGTGCTAGCAACCAGGGGGCCGACGAGCAGTACTTC. It translates to CASNQGADEQYF.

The sample holds a few counts of this clonotype. For the CDR3, the DNA is TGCAGTGCTAGCCGTTCCTACGAGCAGTACTTC. It is translated as CSASRSYEQYF. The chain combines TRBV20-1 with TRBJ2-7; no firm D call. With 3 bases removed from V and 1 base from J, the gap between germline ends came to 4 bases. CDR1 and CDR2 from the germline V gene are DFQATT and SNEGSKA (reference sequence). The CDR3 runs to 11 residues.

A single count supports this clonotype. This sequence joins TRBV2 and TRBJ2-1; 10 positions match TRBD1. The germline V gene encodes CDR1 SNHLY and CDR2 FYNNEI. The CDR3 has 15 residues. The V segment lost 7 bases and the J segment 9 bases; nucleotides outside the gene matches: 12. The CDR3 DNA reads TGTGCCAGCAAGGCTCCCGGACAGGGGGGTGGTGAGCAGTTCTTC. Translation gives CASKAPGQGGGEQFF.

This clonotype showed up just a few times. The V gene is TRBV5-1, the J gene TRBJ2-7; D call uncertain. The CDR3 sequence is 14 residues long. Germline loops: CDR1 SGHRS, CDR2 YFSETQ. V was shortened by 4 bases and J by 0 bases, with 11 bases between the two germline ends. The CDR3 reads CASSPPQSSYEQYF. As DNA, the CDR3 is TGCGCCAGCAGCCCCCCGCAGTCCTCCTACGAGCAGTACTTC.

This clonotype was counted a few times. This rearrangement joins TRBV7-2 to TRBJ2-3; 10 bases fit TRBD1. The CDR3 loop spans 14 amino acids. V gave up 3 bases and J gave up 6 bases; unmatched junction bases: 3. Per germline, CDR1 SGHTA and CDR2 FQGNSA. Written as DNA, the CDR3 is TGTGCCAGCAGCTTGTGGACAGGGGGGGATACGCAGTATTTT. Protein: CASSLWTGGDTQYF.

CDR3 DNA: TGCGCCAGCAGCCTCCAACAGGGCAATGAGCAGTTCTTC. Translated: CASSLQQGNEQFF. This chain links TRBV5-1 with TRBJ2-1; the D gene is possibly TRBD1 (6 bases). The CDR3 is made up of 13 amino acids. Trimming left V 4 bases short and J 6 bases short, with 11 bases between. Germline V gene sequence: CDR1 SGHRS, CDR2 YFSETQ.

The sample holds a few counts of this clonotype. The rearrangement joins TRBV11-2 to TRBJ2-7; D uncertain. CDR3 length: 13 amino acids. Trimming took 4 bases from V and 2 from J, leaving 9 bases between them. From germline, CDR1 is SGHAT and CDR2 FQNNGV. CDR3 loop: CASSSTSTYEQYF. CDR3 nucleotides: TGTGCCAGCAGCTCAACTTCTACCTACGAGCAGTACTTC.

This chain connects TRBV12-3 or TRBV12-4 to TRBJ2-2, with 7 bases fitting TRBD1. This CDR3 region has 16 residues. V gave up 4 bases and J gave up 5 bases; unmatched junction bases: 10. The CDR3, as DNA: TGTGCCAGCAGTTCCCCAAGGGGACAGAGGACCGGGGAGCTGTTTTTT. Translated, it gives CASSSPRGQRTGELFF.

The chain is built from TRBV19 and TRBJ2-4; D remains unclear. CDR3 size: 15 residues. V lost 6 bases, J lost 11 bases, and 23 bases lay in between. Looked up from germline, CDR1 is LNHDA and CDR2 is SQIVND (reference sequence). This CDR3 reads CASRAYRGSKRVQYF. The CDR3 DNA is TGTGCCAGTAGGGCTTACAGAGGCTCGAAAAGGGTTCAGTACTTC. Supplemented by reference TRBV19 and TRBJ2-4, the full variable domain reads DGGITQSPKYLFRKEGQNVTLSCEQNLNHDAMYWYRQDPGQGLRLIYYSQIVNDFQKGDIAEGYSVSREKKESFPLTVTSAQKNPTAFYLCASRAYRGSKRVQYFGAGTRLSVL.

This clonotype was observed many times. This chain uses TRBV10-3 with TRBJ2-1; TRBD1 is a possible D gene (7 bases). The CDR3 contains 14 residues. Germline assignment: CDR1 ENHRY and CDR2 SYGVKD. V dropped 6 bases and J dropped 7 bases, with 16 bases sitting between them. In DNA form, the CDR3 reads TGTGCCATCAGGTCAAGTTCAGGGGGGAATGAGCAGTTCTTC. Residues: CAIRSSSGGNEQFF.

The V call is TRBV3-1, the J call TRBJ2-1; 8 bases are shared with TRBD2. The CDR3 is 14 residues long. From germline, CDR1 is LGHDT and CDR2 YNNKEL (reference sequence). The J segment lost 9 bases and the V segment lost 2 bases, leaving 6 bases of the junction unmatched. The CDR3 sequence is CASSQSPAGGEQFF. The CDR3 coding sequence is TGTGCCAGCAGCCAAAGCCCGGCGGGGGGTGAGCAGTTCTTC.

The V and J genes are TRBV4-1 and TRBJ1-1; 12 bases match TRBD1. CDR1 and CDR2 from the germline V gene are MGHRA and YSYEKL. The CDR3 has 15 amino acids. V was pared by 2 bases and J by 10 bases, with 8 bases of the junction left unmatched. The CDR3 coding sequence is TGCGCCAGCAGCCAACCGGGACAGGGGGCTCAAGGAGCTTTCTTT. The encoded protein is CASSQPGQGAQGAFF.

V and J are TRBV5-6 and TRBJ2-1; D is undetermined. This CDR3 is built from 20 residues. Deletions cut 7 bases from V and 5 bases from J, with 34 bases between. The V gene's germline CDR1 is SGHDT and CDR2 YYEEEE. The CDR3 nucleotides are TGTGCCAGCCGACCGTGGGGTAGACCTACCGGCTACCAGTACAACAATGAGCAGTTCTTC. It is translated as CASRPWGRPTGYQYNNEQFF.

This clonotype was observed a few times. This CDR3 reads CSASETVNTEAFF. CDR3 nucleotide sequence: TGCAGTGCTAGTGAGACTGTGAACACTGAAGCTTTCTTT. The rearrangement joins TRBV20-1 to TRBJ1-1, with D unclear. V lost 3 bases to trimming and J lost 0 bases, with 8 bases between them. Germline CDR1 DFQATT, CDR2 SNEGSKA (reference sequence). The CDR3 totals 13 residues.

This clonotype was seen a handful of times. This rearrangement joins TRBV18 to TRBJ2-7; no clear D. The CDR3 totals 15 residues. Germline CDR1 KGHSH, CDR2 LQKENI. The V gene lost 2 bases and the J gene lost 2 bases, with 13 bases spanning the gap. The CDR3 DNA reads as TGTGCCAGCTCACCAATCGCGCCGGCTACCTACGAGCAGTACTTC. Protein: CASSPIAPATYEQYF.

The V and J genes are TRBV4-1 and TRBJ2-6, with TRBD2 identical over 9 bases. From germline, CDR1 is MGHRA and CDR2 YSYEKL. This CDR3 contains 17 residues. The J segment lost 3 bases and the V segment lost 4 bases, leaving 7 bases of the junction unmatched. As DNA, the CDR3 is TGCGCCAGCAGCCCTCCGCGGGGGGGCCTTGGGGCCAACGTCCTGACTTTC. This encodes CASSPPRGGLGANVLTF.